Listed below are T cell receptor beta chains from one sample, sequenced in a study of blood T cell repertoires in COVID-19. Profiled with immunoSEQ multiplex PCR; TCRdb holds only in-frame clones, not every one. This sample has around 130,000 clones, with less than 90% found just once. Input material: peripheral blood. Receptors were obtained from a human donor with COVID-19, enrolled during active disease. The donor label of this sample is uncertain. CDR3s include the opening cysteine and the closing phenylalanine or tryptophan.

j_call v_call cdr3_aa
TRBJ2-2 TRBV5-1 CASSWTPGKTGELFF
TRBJ1-3 TRBV3-1/TRBV3-2 CASSQQPVNTIYF
TRBJ2-3 TRBV19 CASSIGLAGETDTQYF
TRBJ1-5 TRBV19 CASSVTVSNQPQHF
TRBJ1-6 TRBV25-1 CASTRGNSPLHF
TRBJ1-1 TRBV20-1 CSASDRDRGRLNTEAFF
TRBJ2-3 TRBV10-2 CASSELGLAQDTQYF
TRBJ1-2 TRBV7-3 CASSLGTGSGYTF
TRBJ1-1 TRBV25-1 CASSELGARWSTEAFF
TRBJ2-7 TRBV6-2/TRBV6-3 CASSYGGAVYEQYF
TRBJ2-7 TRBV27 CASSLSGRTFEQYF
TRBJ1-4 TRBV7-6 CASSLSGQGARNEKLFF
TRBJ1-1 TRBV11-2 CASSLGHLGVGAFF
TRBJ1-5 TRBV19 CASSHRGLGQPQHF
TRBJ2-7 TRBV10-1 CASSEWRSSYEQYF
TRBJ1-1 TRBV2 CASTGGGHTEAFF
TRBJ1-4 TRBV7-9 CASRWGGDEKLFF
TRBJ2-7 TRBV19 CASSVQGSYEQYF
TRBJ1-1 TRBV30 CACAPTGGLEAFF
TRBJ2-1 TRBV5-4 CASSRVGLADYNEQFF
TRBJ2-7 TRBV6-1 CASSELGGGSYEQYF
TRBJ2-5 TRBV5-1 CASSLSSGAETQYF
TRBJ1-2 TRBV3-1/TRBV3-2 CASSQDLGLAVYTF
TRBJ1-1 TRBV11-1 CASSRGPRTEAFF
TRBJ1-2 TRBV5-4 CASSYSQGSSGGYTF
TRBJ1-6 TRBV2 CASLREKSYNSPLHF
TRBJ1-2 TRBV28 CASSGTDRDYGYTF
TRBJ1-2 TRBV7-9 CASSLVDSFAF
TRBJ1-2 TRBV2 CASSDSAGGYGYTF
TRBJ1-1 TRBV5-3 CARSLANQPGGETEDFF
TRBJ1-6 TRBV6-1 CASSETAYASSYNSPLHF
TRBJ2-1 TRBV7-2 CASSLTSGGYNEQFF
TRBJ1-4 TRBV5-1 CASSPDSSTNEKLFF
TRBJ1-6 TRBV18 CASSKTGESYNSPLHF
TRBJ2-1 TRBV10-3 CAGGTGGPAYNEQFF
TRBJ1-2 TRBV6-5 CASGTGKGIGYTF
TRBJ1-5 TRBV27 CASRTDRESNQPQHF
TRBJ1-5 TRBV9 CASSIRMEGAGNQPQHF
TRBJ2-2 TRBV9 CASSDSGGAGKTGELFF
TRBJ2-3 TRBV12-3/TRBV12-4 CASSLGQVDTQYF
TRBJ2-1 TRBV11-2 CASSLAYWAGGRGEQFF
TRBJ1-2 TRBV7-2 CASSTRDRQVVYTF
TRBJ1-5 TRBV12-3/TRBV12-4 CASSLGQNQPQHF
TRBJ2-1 TRBV2 CASRVETRDEQFF
TRBJ1-1 TRBV5-1 CASSPSGNTEAFF
TRBJ1-1 TRBV10-3 CATHRTNTEAFF
TRBJ2-7 TRBV11-2 CASSLVGGPPGEQYF
TRBJ2-5 TRBV5-1 CASSLGAGMETQYF
TRBJ2-7 TRBV2 CASSDLGQKQYF
TRBJ2-7 TRBV5-5 CASSLRGDSPYEQYF
TRBJ2-1 TRBV2 CASSGQGFNEQFF
TRBJ1-1 TRBV7-9 CASRIAGFMNTEAFF
TRBJ1-5 TRBV6-6 CASTFRGAPSNQPQHF
TRBJ2-2 TRBV5-6 CASSRPGLNTGELFF
TRBJ1-4 TRBV4-1 CASSQQQGEKLFF
TRBJ1-1 TRBV18 CASSPPTGSEAFF
TRBJ1-1 TRBV7-2 CASSSSVNTEAFF
TRBJ1-2 TRBV2 CASSGDDRWNGYTF
TRBJ2-2 TRBV7-3 CASSRQGAGELFF
TRBJ2-1 TRBV14 CASSHPFGSDSYNEQFF